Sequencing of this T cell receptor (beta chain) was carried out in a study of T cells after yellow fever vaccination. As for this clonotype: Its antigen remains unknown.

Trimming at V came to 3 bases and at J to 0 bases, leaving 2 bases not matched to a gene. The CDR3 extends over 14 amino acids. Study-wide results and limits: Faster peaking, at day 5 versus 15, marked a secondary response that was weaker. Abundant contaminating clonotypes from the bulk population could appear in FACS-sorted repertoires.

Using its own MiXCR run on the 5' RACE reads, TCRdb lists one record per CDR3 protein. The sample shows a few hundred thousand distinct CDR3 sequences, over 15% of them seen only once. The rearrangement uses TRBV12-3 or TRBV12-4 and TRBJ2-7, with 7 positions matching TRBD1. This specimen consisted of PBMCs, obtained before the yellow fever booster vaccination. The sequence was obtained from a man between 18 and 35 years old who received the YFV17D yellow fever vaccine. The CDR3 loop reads CASSFRTGSYEQYF. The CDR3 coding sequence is TGTGCCAGCAGTTTTAGGACAGGCTCCTACGAGCAGTACTTC.